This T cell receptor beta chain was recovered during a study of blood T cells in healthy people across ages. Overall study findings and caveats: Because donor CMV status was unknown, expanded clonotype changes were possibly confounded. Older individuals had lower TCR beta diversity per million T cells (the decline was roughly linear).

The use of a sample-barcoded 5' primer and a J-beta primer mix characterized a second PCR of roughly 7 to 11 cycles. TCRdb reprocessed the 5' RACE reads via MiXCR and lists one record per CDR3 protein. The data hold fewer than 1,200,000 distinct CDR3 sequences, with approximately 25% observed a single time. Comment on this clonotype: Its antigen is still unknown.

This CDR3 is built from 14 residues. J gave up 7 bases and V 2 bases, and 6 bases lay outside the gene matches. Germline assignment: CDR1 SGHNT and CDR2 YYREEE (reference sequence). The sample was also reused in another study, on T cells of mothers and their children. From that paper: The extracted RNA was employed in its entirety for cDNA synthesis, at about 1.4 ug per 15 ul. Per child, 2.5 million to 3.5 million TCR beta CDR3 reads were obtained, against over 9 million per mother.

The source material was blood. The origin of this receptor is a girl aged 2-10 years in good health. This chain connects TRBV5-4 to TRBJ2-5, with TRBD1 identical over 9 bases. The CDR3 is CASSFDRGWGTQYF. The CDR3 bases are TGTGCCAGCAGCTTCGACAGGGGGTGGGGGACCCAGTACTTC.